Below are 21 T cell receptor beta chains sequenced from a single sample in a study of blood T cells in healthy people across ages (dated by TCRdb to between 2015 and 2017). Libraries were constructed by 5' RACE. The sample was run on an Illumina HiSeq 2500. A second PCR of roughly 6 to 11 cycles was run with a J-beta primer mix and a sample-barcoded 5' primer. In TCRdb, the public reads were trimmed at Q25 with fastp and aligned with MiXCR, with productive beta chains retained. All rows with the same CDR3 protein become a single entry with the most common DNA and genes. In all, the sample holds about 930,000 distinct CDR3 sequences, and about 27% of those were seen once. The ten largest account for roughly a tenth of the sample. This sample was also put to use in a study of T cells of mothers and their children.

What was sequenced was blood. The receptors shown here come from a woman aged 40 to 50 in good health.

V and J are TRBV20-1 and TRBJ2-6; perhaps TRBD2 as D (6 bases). CDR3 length equals 14 residues. Trimming cost V 1 base and J 2 bases, with 6 bases left between them. Germline loops: CDR1 DFQATT, CDR2 SNEGSKA (reference sequence). The CDR3 loop is CSARASAGANVLTF. The CDR3 nucleotides read TGCAGTGCTAGAGCTAGCGCTGGGGCCAACGTCCTGACTTTC.

This rearrangement joins TRBV30 to TRBJ2-7; the D gene is possibly TRBD2 (5 bases). This CDR3 spans 13 amino acids. V dropped 2 bases and J dropped 0 bases, with 8 bases sitting between them. Germline CDR1 GTSNPN, CDR2 SVGIG (reference sequence). Here the CDR3 DNA reads TGTGCCTGGAGTCAGAGGGACTCCTACGAGCAGTACTTC. This translates into CAWSQRDSYEQYF.

This clonotype was found a few times. CDR3 loop: CAISVTSGGYNEQFF. CDR3 nucleotides: TGTGCCATCAGCGTGACTAGCGGGGGCTACAATGAGCAGTTCTTC. The chain uses TRBV10-3 and TRBJ2-1, with 12 positions matching TRBD2. Germline CDR1 and CDR2: ENHRY and SYGVKD. Trimming at V came to 6 bases and at J to 3 bases, leaving 3 bases not matched to a gene. This CDR3 has 15 amino acids.

At least ten counts were recorded for this clonotype. The gene calls are TRBV20-1 and TRBJ2-6; 9 positions match TRBD1. The CDR3 has 16 amino acids. Looked up from germline, CDR1 is DFQATT and CDR2 is SNEGSKA (reference sequence). Germline trimming cut 6 bases from V and 0 bases from J; bases unmatched to any gene: 6. Here the CDR3 DNA reads TGCAGTGCCTCGGGACAGGGTGGCTCTGGGGCCAACGTCCTGACTTTC. Its translation: CSASGQGGSGANVLTF.

This clonotype occurred a few times. A junction end diverges from the germline sequence, so it may reflect a read error. The chain carries TRBV25-1 and TRBJ2-1, with D unresolved. CDR1 and CDR2 (germline): MGHDK, SYGVNS. The CDR3 is 14 residues long. Written as DNA, the CDR3 is TGTACCAGCAGGTCGCTACAGTCCTACAATGAGCAGTTCTTC. This translates into CTSRSLQSYNEQFF.

This clonotype was seen a few times. The chain employs TRBV12-3 or TRBV12-4 and TRBJ1-2; 8 positions agree with TRBD1. This CDR3 contains 15 residues. With 5 bases clipped from V and 8 bases from J, the junction kept 13 bases outside the gene matches. In nucleotides, the CDR3 is TGTGCCAGCAGTCCGGACAGGGTCAGCCTCTGGGGCTACACCTTC. Amino acid sequence: CASSPDRVSLWGYTF.

This clonotype was observed a handful of times. A much more abundant neighbour one base away suggests this may be a read error. The J gene is TRBJ2-7, the V gene TRBV4-1; D unresolved. Per germline, CDR1 MGHRA and CDR2 YSYEKL. The CDR3 is made up of 15 amino acids. CDR3 amino acids: CASNQDQALSYEQYF. The CDR3 DNA sequence: TGCGCCAGCAACCAAGATCAAGCGCTCTCCTACGAGCAGTACTTC.

This clonotype was found many times. In DNA form, the CDR3 reads TGTGCCAGCAGCTTGGCCTTGGCGGGTAGAGGTCGGGAGCAGTTCTTC. It is translated as CASSLALAGRGREQFF. The chain recombines TRBV5-4 with TRBJ2-1; a possible D gene is TRBD2 (5 bases). Germline values: CDR1 SGHNT, CDR2 YYREEE (reference sequence). The CDR3 is 16 residues long. The V and J ends lost 0 bases and 10 bases respectively, with 20 bases between them.

This clonotype was seen a few times. The chain links TRBV5-6 to TRBJ1-2; 7 positions match TRBD1. V shed 2 bases and J 4 bases; nucleotides not matched to a gene: 5. Germline CDR1 SGHDT, CDR2 YYEEEE. The CDR3 sequence is 14 residues long. The CDR3 reads CASSLSRTGYGYTF. For the CDR3, the DNA is TGTGCCAGCAGCTTATCCAGGACAGGCTATGGCTACACCTTC.

This clonotype was picked up a small number of times. The chain combines TRBV11-2 with TRBJ1-2; possibly TRBD1 for D (5 bases). The V and J ends lost 1 base and 5 bases respectively, with 11 bases between them. The CDR3 has 14 amino acids. Germline CDR1 reads SGHAT; CDR2 reads FQNNGV. CDR3 sequence: CASSLGGVRYGYTF. In DNA form, the CDR3 reads TGTGCCAGCAGCTTAGGGGGGGTTCGGTATGGCTACACCTTC.

A few counts support this clonotype. The rearrangement joins TRBV7-3 to TRBJ2-1, with 9 bases aligning to TRBD1. Per the germline V gene, CDR1 is SGHTA and CDR2 is FQGTGA. The CDR3 sequence is 13 residues long. The trim removed 3 bases at V and 11 bases at J, leaving 5 bases unmatched. CDR3 nucleotides: TGTGCCAGCAGCTTCGGGACAGGGCGCCAGCAGTTCTTC. The encoded protein is CASSFGTGRQQFF.

Only a few counts were recorded for this clonotype. V usage is TRBV24-1 and J usage is TRBJ2-4; 11 positions match TRBD1. The CDR3 is made up of 15 amino acids. V trimming: 4 bases; J trimming: 6 bases; junction bases outside the gene matches: 4. Germline-derived CDR1 and CDR2 are KGHDR and SFDVKD. The CDR3 loop is CATSETGTGGNIQYF. DNA for the CDR3: TGTGCCACCAGTGAAACCGGGACAGGGGGAAACATTCAGTACTTC.

V gene TRBV28 combines with J gene TRBJ2-7, with 7 bases that match TRBD1. With V trimmed by 5 bases and J by 3 bases, 13 bases remained unmatched. Germline V gene lookup returns CDR1 MDHEN and CDR2 SYDVKM. CDR3 length: 16 amino acids. The CDR3 here is CASSTIGDRRSYEQYF. Here the CDR3 DNA reads TGTGCCAGCAGTACGATAGGGGACAGACGGAGCTACGAGCAGTACTTC. Supplemented by reference TRBV28 and TRBJ2-7, the full variable domain reads DVKVTQSSRYLVKRTGEKVFLECVQDMDHENMFWYRQDPGLGLRLIYFSYDVKMKEKGDIPEGYSVSREKKERFSLILESASTNQTSMYLCASSTIGDRRSYEQYFGPGTRLTVT.

This clonotype was detected only a few times. The V call is TRBV3-1, the J call TRBJ1-1; D is perhaps TRBD1 (5 bases). V was shortened by 4 bases and J by 9 bases, with 15 bases between the two germline ends. This CDR3 comprises 13 residues. Germline CDR1 is LGHDT and CDR2 is YNNKEL (reference sequence). This CDR3 reads CASSPDGGSQAFF. The CDR3 DNA follows: TGTGCCAGCAGCCCGGATGGGGGATCACAAGCTTTCTTT.

The chain couples TRBV30 to TRBJ1-1; D is undetermined. This CDR3 has 12 residues. Germline lookup yields CDR1 GTSNPN and CDR2 SVGIG (reference sequence). Trimming pared 2 bases from V and 4 bases from J, leaving 8 bases between. The CDR3 sequence: CAWSRIITEAFF. The CDR3 DNA reads as TGTGCCTGGAGTAGGATCATCACTGAAGCTTTCTTT.

The chain is built from TRBV7-8 and TRBJ1-2; D is perhaps TRBD1 (5 bases). The CDR3 sequence is 16 residues long. In germline, CDR1 is SGHVS, CDR2 FQNEAQ. V lost 7 bases to trimming and J lost 2 bases, with 20 bases between them. CDR3 loop: CASTPKGAGLNYGYTF. In DNA form, the CDR3 reads TGTGCCAGCACCCCTAAAGGGGCAGGGCTGAACTATGGCTACACCTTC.

The sample holds a few counts of this clonotype. Possible read error: a much larger clone is one base away. The rearrangement uses TRBV4-2 and TRBJ2-4; 9 positions agree with TRBD1. The J call may be faulty, since TRBJ2-7 better matches the DNA end. CDR3 length equals 17 residues. Germline V gene lookup returns CDR1 LGHNA and CDR2 YNFKEQ. In DNA, the CDR3 is TGTGCCAGCGGCCAATCCCTAGCCGGGACAGGGCTCTACGAGCAGTACTTC. It codes for CASGQSLAGTGLYEQYF.

A remark on this clonotype: This clone may be a read error of a much larger clone one base away. The J gene is TRBJ2-4, the V gene TRBV28, with D possibly TRBD1 on 6 matching bases. The DNA end favors TRBJ2-7, so the J call may be wrong. This CDR3 spans 14 amino acids. Germline values: CDR1 MDHEN, CDR2 SYDVKM. The CDR3 region is CASSLDRLPYEQYF. The CDR3 DNA reads TGTGCCAGCAGTTTAGACAGGCTCCCCTACGAGCAGTACTTC.

This clonotype was observed a few times. The chain has TRBV7-6 and TRBJ2-1; possible D gene TRBD1, 7 bases. The CDR3 is 15 residues long. The V gene's germline CDR1 is SGHVS and CDR2 FNYEAQ. Deletions cut 0 bases from V and 3 bases from J, with 9 bases between. CDR3 sequence: CASSLAQGGYNEQFF. The CDR3 DNA reads TGTGCCAGCAGCTTAGCGCAGGGGGGCTACAATGAGCAGTTCTTC.

This clonotype was seen a handful of times. This chain uses TRBV20-1 with TRBJ2-7; 8 positions agree with TRBD2. This CDR3 is 15 amino acids long. From germline, CDR1 is DFQATT and CDR2 SNEGSKA (reference sequence). V trimming: 1 base; J trimming: 4 bases; junction bases outside the gene matches: 9. The CDR3 nucleotides are TGCAGTGCTAGAGGAGGCCGGGGGGGCCTTTACGAGCAGTACTTC. It codes for CSARGGRGGLYEQYF.

The chain employs TRBV3-1 and TRBJ2-3; TRBD2 aligns across 10 bases. Germline V gene data show CDR1 as LGHDT and CDR2 as YNNKEL (reference sequence). V was pared by 1 base and J by 2 bases, with 15 bases of the junction left unmatched. This CDR3 has 20 residues. CDR3: CASSQVALAGVTLPTDTQYF. CDR3 sequence (DNA): TGTGCCAGCAGCCAAGTCGCGCTAGCGGGGGTCACTCTCCCCACAGATACGCAGTATTTT.